Below are 28 T cell receptor beta chains sequenced from a single sample in a study of memory CD4+ T cells and cytomegalovirus serostatus. Single viable CD3+CD4+CD8-CD45RO+ cells were sorted as the memory CD4+ T cells. Assay used: immunoSEQ multiplex PCR; TCRdb lists only in-frame clones, some missing. The table has 50,000 to 70,000 clones, more than 60% seen once. The sample consisted of memory CD4+ T cells from blood. The receptors shown here come from an adult in good health and CMV-seronegative.

The chain has TRBV19 and TRBJ2-3; D may be TRBD2 (7 bases). From germline, CDR1 is LNHDA and CDR2 SQIVND (reference sequence). Trimming shortened V by 7 bases and J by 0 bases, and 17 bases separated the two germline ends. The CDR3 has 16 amino acids. As DNA, the CDR3 is TGTGCCAGTATGCTCTTTGCGGGGGCTAGCACAGATACGCAGTATTTT. Translating gives CASMLFAGASTDTQYF.

This clone was picked up a small number of times. At the DNA level, this CDR3 is encoded by other sequences in the same sample as well. CDR3 loop: CAWSGGNSNQPQHF. CDR3 nucleotide sequence: TGTGCCTGGAGTGGGGGAAATAGCAATCAGCCCCAGCATTTT. The chain uses TRBV30 and TRBJ1-5; D gene unclear. CDR1 GTSNPN and CDR2 SVGIG come from the germline V gene (reference sequence). V was cut by 1 base and J by 0 bases, with 7 bases left in between. The CDR3 covers 14 residues.

The chain combines TRBV27 with TRBJ2-2, with 8 bases matching TRBD1. With V trimmed by 4 bases and J by 6 bases, 7 bases remained unmatched. The CDR3 is made up of 15 amino acids. Germline V gives CDR1 MNHEY, CDR2 SMNVEV (reference sequence). CDR3 in DNA: TGTGCCAGCAGTTCAATCCAGGGGGCGGCCGGGGAGCTGTTTTTT. As protein: CASSSIQGAAGELFF.

This rearrangement joins TRBV15 to TRBJ1-1; maybe TRBD1 (5 bases). V gave up 0 bases and J gave up 4 bases, with 9 bases separating them. The CDR3 runs to 14 residues. Germline V lookup: CDR1 LNHNV, CDR2 YYDKDF (reference sequence). The CDR3 sequence is CATSRDRAGTEAFF. CDR3 sequence (DNA): TGTGCCACCAGCAGAGACAGGGCTGGCACTGAAGCTTTCTTT.

J is TRBJ1-1 and V is TRBV7-2; D uncertain. From germline, CDR1 is SGHTA and CDR2 FQGNSA. The CDR3 is made up of 13 amino acids. V shed 5 bases and J shed 0 bases, with 7 bases lying between them. CDR3 region: CASSDQLNTEAFF. For the CDR3, the DNA is TGTGCCAGCAGCGATCAGCTGAACACTGAAGCTTTCTTT.

The chain employs TRBV20-1 and TRBJ1-2, with unresolved D. Germline CDR1 DFQATT, CDR2 SNEGSKA (reference sequence). V lost 4 bases and J 6 bases, leaving 9 bases between the germline ends. The CDR3 covers 11 residues. The CDR3 reads CSAMEGNGYTF. The CDR3 DNA reads as TGCAGTGCTATGGAAGGGAATGGCTACACCTTC.

This clone has just one count. The chain combines TRBV4-1 with TRBJ1-4, with D tentatively TRBD1 (6 bases). This CDR3 spans 16 amino acids. V was shortened by 4 bases and J by 0 bases, with 12 bases between the two germline ends. CDR1 is MGHRA and CDR2 is YSYEKL in the germline V gene. CDR3 residues: CASSLTGQSTNEKLFF. DNA of the CDR3: TGCGCCAGCAGCCTGACTGGACAGTCAACTAATGAAAAACTGTTTTTT.

This chain uses TRBV15 with TRBJ1-5; a weak D match, TRBD1 (6 bases). The CDR3 extends over 13 amino acids. V lost 3 bases, J lost 6 bases, and 9 bases lay in between. The germline V gene encodes CDR1 LNHNV and CDR2 YYDKDF (reference sequence). CDR3 bases: TGTGCCACCAGCAGTCAACAGGGTCAGCCCCAGCATTTT. This translates into CATSSQQGQPQHF.

In its sample, this clone was seen a few times. This sequence joins TRBV30 and TRBJ1-1; 9 bases map to TRBD1. The CDR3 runs 15 residues. The J segment lost 1 base and the V segment lost 2 bases, leaving 5 bases of the junction unmatched. The germline V gene has CDR1 GTSNPN and CDR2 SVGIG (reference sequence). The CDR3 sequence: CAWSPLGQGNTEAFF. As DNA, the CDR3 is TGTGCCTGGAGTCCTCTGGGACAGGGGAACACTGAAGCTTTCTTT.

V gene TRBV5-1 combines with J gene TRBJ1-1; D not resolved. The ends were cut back, 0 bases at V and 0 bases at J, with 6 bases in the middle. CDR1 is SGHRS, CDR2 YFSETQ, per germline. CDR3 length equals 14 residues. CDR3 sequence (DNA): TGCGCCAGCAGCTTGGACCCGCTGAACACTGAAGCTTTCTTT. Its translation is CASSLDPLNTEAFF.

The chain links TRBV6-5 to TRBJ1-2; TRBD1 might be the D (6 bases). Germline assignment: CDR1 MNHEY and CDR2 SVGAGI. The CDR3 runs 13 residues. Trimming stripped 7 bases from V and 3 bases from J, with 12 bases between. CDR3 region: CASTPGGDYGYTF. Written as DNA, the CDR3 is TGTGCCAGCACCCCCGGGGGCGACTATGGCTACACCTTC.

The V call is TRBV30, the J call TRBJ1-1; no clear D gene. This CDR3 is 12 amino acids long. CDR1 and CDR2 from the germline V gene are GTSNPN and SVGIG (reference sequence). V was clipped by 3 bases and J by 4 bases, with 9 bases between them. CDR3 region: CAWRGSGTEAFF. The CDR3 DNA reads TGTGCCTGGAGAGGGTCAGGCACTGAAGCTTTCTTT.

This rearrangement joins TRBV2 to TRBJ1-2, with unresolved D. Germline CDR1 reads SNHLY; CDR2 reads FYNNEI. Trimming cost V 6 bases and J 8 bases, with 10 bases left between them. The CDR3 covers 11 residues. This chain's CDR3 is CASRRLGGYTF. The DNA for the CDR3 is TGTGCCAGCAGACGGCTCGGGGGCTACACCTTC.

This clone was observed a few times. The V call is TRBV19, the J call TRBJ1-1; a possible D gene is TRBD1 (5 bases). The germline V gene has CDR1 LNHDA and CDR2 SQIVND (reference sequence). The V and J ends lost 1 base and 10 bases respectively, with 13 bases between them. This CDR3 is built from 13 residues. As DNA, the CDR3 is TGTGCCAGTAGTATAGTCGGGGGAACGCGAGCTTTCTTT. Its translation is CASSIVGGTRAFF. Full variable domain (missing parts from reference TRBV19 and TRBJ1-1): DGGITQSPKYLFRKEGQNVTLSCEQNLNHDAMYWYRQDPGQGLRLIYYSQIVNDFQKGDIAEGYSVSREKKESFPLTVTSAQKNPTAFYLCASSIVGGTRAFFGQGTRLTVV.

The J gene is TRBJ2-3, the V gene TRBV2; 8 positions match TRBD1. The V and J ends lost 8 bases and 0 bases, in that order; junction bases with no gene match: 7. Germline V gene data show CDR1 as SNHLY and CDR2 as FYNNEI. The CDR3 sequence is 15 residues long. CDR3 sequence reads: CASLRTGTSTDTQYF. In nucleotides, the CDR3 is TGTGCCAGCTTGCGGACAGGGACCAGCACAGATACGCAGTATTTT.

V usage is TRBV28 and J usage is TRBJ1-2; D gene ambiguous. Germline CDR1 and CDR2: MDHEN and SYDVKM. The CDR3 covers 13 residues. Trimming shortened V by 2 bases and J by 3 bases, and 7 bases separated the two germline ends. CDR3 sequence reads: CASSLRPDYGYTF. In DNA, the CDR3 is TGTGCCAGCAGTTTAAGGCCCGACTATGGCTACACCTTC.

This rearrangement joins TRBV11-2 to TRBJ2-1, with D maybe TRBD2 (6 bases). V was shortened by 4 bases and J by 7 bases, with 20 bases between the two germline ends. The CDR3 contains 16 residues. In germline, CDR1 is SGHAT, CDR2 FQNNGV. The CDR3 here is CASSSPAGTSKNEQFF. The CDR3 region has the DNA TGTGCCAGCAGCTCCCCTGCCGGGACTTCTAAAAATGAGCAGTTCTTC.

The count of this clone is one. V and J are TRBV6-6 and TRBJ1-5; 7 positions agree with TRBD1. Germline V gene lookup returns CDR1 MNHNY and CDR2 SVGAGI (reference sequence). CDR3 length: 16 amino acids. The trim removed 4 bases at V and 5 bases at J, leaving 11 bases unmatched. The CDR3 reads CASSSPGQQQHQPQHF. The CDR3, as DNA: TGTGCCAGCAGTTCCCCGGGACAGCAACAACATCAGCCCCAGCATTTT.

The rearrangement uses TRBV28 and TRBJ1-3; D remains ambiguous. Germline V gene data show CDR1 as MDHEN and CDR2 as SYDVKM. Trimming removed 5 bases from V and 2 bases from J, with 10 bases in between. The CDR3 is 14 residues long. The CDR3 sequence is CASSLHLAGNTIYF. The CDR3 DNA reads TGTGCCAGCAGTCTCCACCTGGCTGGAAACACCATATATTTT.

This rearrangement joins TRBV7-9 to TRBJ1-1; 7 bases agree with TRBD1. CDR3 length: 14 residues. Trimming removed 4 bases from V and 5 bases from J; junction bases left unmatched: 7. Germline V gives CDR1 SEHNR, CDR2 FQNEAQ (reference sequence). In DNA form, the CDR3 reads TGTGCCAGCAGCTCACAGGGGAGCCGAACTGAAGCTTTCTTT. Its protein product is CASSSQGSRTEAFF.

This clone was observed a single time. The rearrangement uses TRBV2 and TRBJ2-5, with D possibly TRBD1 on 6 matching bases. The CDR3 has 14 amino acids. V gave up 7 bases and J gave up 5 bases, with 17 bases separating them. CDR1 is SNHLY, CDR2 FYNNEI, per germline. For the CDR3, the DNA is TGTGCCAGCAACCCCCAAGGGACAAGGGAGACCCAGTACTTC. The encoded protein is CASNPQGTRETQYF. Full variable domain (outside the CDR3, taken from reference TRBV2 and TRBJ2-5): EPEVTQTPSHQVTQMGQEVILRCVPISNHLYFYWYRQILGQKVEFLVSFYNNEISEKSEIFDDQFSVERPDGSNFTLKIRSTKLEDSAMYFCASNPQGTRETQYFGPGTRLLVL.

The rearrangement joins TRBV7-2 to TRBJ2-7, with 8 bases that match TRBD2. Germline V gene data show CDR1 as SGHTA and CDR2 as FQGNSA. This CDR3 comprises 13 residues. The V and J ends lost 3 bases and 4 bases, in that order; junction bases with no gene match: 2. Here the CDR3 reads CASSFSGGYEQYF. CDR3 in DNA: TGTGCCAGCAGCTTCTCGGGAGGGTACGAGCAGTACTTC.

This clone was counted a few times. The chain is built from TRBV11-2 and TRBJ2-3; D might be TRBD1 (6 bases). V was shortened by 1 base and J by 9 bases, with 26 bases between the two germline ends. CDR1 is SGHAT and CDR2 is FQNNGV in the germline V gene. The CDR3 sequence is 18 residues long. The CDR3 region has the DNA TGTGCCAGCAGCTTAGTCCCCAGGGGCCGCTACGAAAGGTGGACGCAGTATTTT. As protein: CASSLVPRGRYERWTQYF.

V gene TRBV2 combines with J gene TRBJ1-1, with 8 positions matching TRBD1. V gave up 6 bases and J gave up 3 bases; unmatched junction bases: 3. Per germline, CDR1 SNHLY and CDR2 FYNNEI. The CDR3 contains 13 residues. Here the CDR3 reads CASRLQGDTEAFF. Written as DNA, the CDR3 is TGTGCCAGCAGATTACAGGGGGACACTGAAGCTTTCTTT.

The CDR3 is CASSLTGRPNNEQFF. CDR3 DNA sequence: TGCGCCAGCAGCTTGACAGGGCGCCCCAACAATGAGCAGTTCTTC. The chain carries TRBV5-1 and TRBJ2-1, with TRBD1 as a possible D gene (6 bases). The CDR3 is 15 residues long. V lost 1 base, J lost 5 bases, and 13 bases lay in between. The germline gives CDR1 SGHRS, CDR2 YFSETQ.

The genes are TRBV5-4 and TRBJ2-1, with 8 bases matching TRBD2. The germline gives CDR1 SGHNT, CDR2 YYREEE (reference sequence). The CDR3 sequence is 15 residues long. With V trimmed by 3 bases and J by 8 bases, 10 bases remained unmatched. This CDR3 reads CASSSSGTRVYEQFF. The DNA for the CDR3 is TGTGCCAGCAGCTCCAGTGGGACTAGAGTCTATGAGCAGTTCTTC. The whole variable domain, remainder taken from reference TRBV5-4 and TRBJ2-1, is ETGVTQSPTHLIKTRGQQVTLRCSSQSGHNTVSWYQQALGQGPQFIFQYYREEENGRGNFPPRFSGLQFPNYSSELNVNALELDDSALYLCASSSSGTRVYEQFFGPGTRLTVL.

The V and J genes are TRBV7-2 and TRBJ1-5; possibly TRBD1 for D (6 bases). The CDR3 has 14 residues. CDR1 and CDR2 from the germline V gene are SGHTA and FQGNSA. Deletions cut 5 bases from V and 5 bases from J, with 13 bases between. CDR3 loop: CASSDGQWYQPQHF. The CDR3 DNA sequence: TGTGCCAGCAGCGACGGACAGTGGTATCAGCCCCAGCATTTT.

The gene calls are TRBV7-8 and TRBJ1-2; no clear D gene. The germline V gene has CDR1 SGHVS and CDR2 FQNEAQ. The CDR3 contains 12 residues. Trimming stripped 8 bases from V and 4 bases from J, with 11 bases between. In nucleotides, the CDR3 is TGTGCCAGCGGAAACCCAACCTATGGCTACACCTTC. Residues: CASGNPTYGYTF.